These 25 T cell receptor beta chains share one sample of origin, sequenced in a study of blood T cell repertoires in COVID-19. Clones were read by immunoSEQ multiplex PCR, and TCRdb kept only the in-frame ones, dropping some. Among 200,000 to 300,000 clones listed, 85% were seen once. Source material: PBMCs or T cells enriched from blood (not recorded which). The receptors originated from a woman aged 45-60 years with acute COVID-19.

This clone was counted ten times or more. The chain joins TRBV20-1 to TRBJ2-7; TRBD1 might be the D (6 bases). Trimming shortened V by 3 bases and J by 2 bases, and 17 bases separated the two germline ends. This CDR3 spans 15 amino acids. Germline CDR1 and CDR2: DFQATT and SNEGSKA (reference sequence). The CDR3 sequence is CSASPLGTPTYEQYF. The CDR3 nucleotides are TGCAGTGCTAGTCCCCTCGGGACACCCACCTACGAGCAGTACTTC.

The chain employs TRBV3-1 (or the pseudogene TRBV3-2) and TRBJ1-4; 9 positions match TRBD1. The CDR3 is 16 residues long. CDR1 and CDR2 (germline): LGHDT, YNNKEL (reference sequence). J gave up 9 bases and V 4 bases, and 12 bases lay outside the gene matches. The chain's CDR3 is CASSLGLGDRAQKLFF. The CDR3 DNA sequence: TGTGCCAGCAGCCTGGGGCTCGGGGACAGGGCTCAAAAACTGTTTTTT.

This clone was picked up one time. This rearrangement joins TRBV10-3 to TRBJ2-4; TRBD1 matches at 7 bases. The CDR3 contains 16 residues. V trimming: 0 bases; J trimming: 1 base; junction bases outside the gene matches: 3. Germline CDR1 reads ENHRY; CDR2 reads SYGVKD. CDR3 DNA: TGTGCCATCAGTGAGTCAGAACAGGGGGCCAAAAACATTCAGTACTTC. This gives the protein CAISESEQGAKNIQYF.

The chain has TRBV28 and TRBJ1-5; no clear D gene. CDR1 and CDR2 (germline): MDHEN, SYDVKM. The CDR3 loop spans 12 amino acids. V lost 7 bases, J lost 5 bases, and 9 bases lay in between. The CDR3 here is CASNERDQPQHF. Written as DNA, the CDR3 is TGTGCCAGCAACGAGCGGGATCAGCCCCAGCATTTT.

The rearrangement joins TRBV12-3 or TRBV12-4 to TRBJ2-2; D is unresolved. Trimming pared 9 bases from V and 7 bases from J, leaving 9 bases between. The CDR3 loop spans 11 amino acids. The CDR3: CASHRYGELFF. The CDR3 DNA is TGTGCCAGTCATAGATACGGGGAGCTGTTTTTT.

This clone has more than one count but fewer than ten. The V and J genes are TRBV15 and TRBJ2-4; TRBD1 might be the D (5 bases). V was shortened by 3 bases and J by 8 bases, with 11 bases between the two germline ends. Germline lookup yields CDR1 LNHNV and CDR2 YYDKDF (reference sequence). CDR3 size: 13 residues. Here the CDR3 reads CATSSRVSDIQYF. As DNA, the CDR3 is TGTGCCACCAGCAGCAGGGTTTCGGACATTCAGTACTTC.

The genes are TRBV5-6 and TRBJ2-7, with TRBD1 identical over 7 bases. CDR1 and CDR2 from the germline V gene are SGHDT and YYEEEE. CDR3 length equals 17 residues. With 3 bases clipped from V and 7 bases from J, the junction kept 19 bases outside the gene matches. CDR3 coding DNA: TGTGCCAGCAGCTCACTACCCTCGACAGGGTATGTGAGGGAGCAGTACTTC. It yields the protein CASSSLPSTGYVREQYF.

This clone showed up just once. The gene calls are TRBV6-5 and TRBJ1-4; TRBD1 agrees at 7 bases. Unmatched junction bases numbered 4, after V lost 5 bases and J lost 4 bases. The CDR3 is 14 residues long. CDR1 and CDR2 from the germline V gene are MNHEY and SVGAGI. The CDR3: CASSPRDSNEKLFF. Here the CDR3 DNA reads TGTGCCAGCAGTCCCCGGGACAGTAATGAAAAACTGTTTTTT.

The chain carries TRBV11-2 and TRBJ1-5; 8 bases are a match to TRBD1. The V segment lost 3 bases and the J segment 2 bases; nucleotides outside the gene matches: 3. CDR3 length equals 15 residues. Germline assignment: CDR1 SGHAT and CDR2 FQNNGV. CDR3 region: CASSLTGEGNQPQHF. The CDR3 DNA is TGTGCCAGCAGCTTGACAGGGGAGGGCAATCAGCCCCAGCATTTT.

The rearrangement links TRBV10-3 to TRBJ2-5; TRBD1 might be the D (6 bases). Trimming cost V 4 bases and J 5 bases, with 11 bases left between them. Germline V gives CDR1 ENHRY, CDR2 SYGVKD. CDR3 length: 13 amino acids. The CDR3 reads CAISATGMETQYF. CDR3 bases: TGTGCCATCAGTGCCACAGGGATGGAGACCCAGTACTTC.

V and J are TRBV30 and TRBJ1-1; 7 bases match TRBD1. The V and J ends lost 0 bases and 0 bases, in that order; junction bases with no gene match: 10. Per germline, CDR1 GTSNPN and CDR2 SVGIG (reference sequence). This CDR3 has 17 amino acids. The CDR3, as DNA: TGTGCCTGGAGTGTACCTCGTGGACAGGTCATGAACACTGAAGCTTTCTTT. It is translated as CAWSVPRGQVMNTEAFF. The complete variable domain, with remaining parts taken from reference TRBV30 and TRBJ1-1, reads SQTIHQWPATLVQPVGSPLSLECTVEGTSNPNLYWYRQAAGRGLQLLFYSVGIGQISSEVPQNLSASRPQDRQFILSSKKLLLSDSGFYLCAWSVPRGQVMNTEAFFGQGTRLTVV.

The chain has TRBV19 and TRBJ2-7; TRBD1 matches at 8 bases. From germline, CDR1 is LNHDA and CDR2 SQIVND (reference sequence). The CDR3 sequence is 14 residues long. The J segment lost 1 base and the V segment lost 4 bases, leaving 3 bases of the junction unmatched. The CDR3 bases are TGTGCCAGTAGTACCAGGGGGCTATCCTACGAGCAGTACTTC. Its translation is CASSTRGLSYEQYF.

This chain links TRBV2 with TRBJ1-1; tentatively, D is TRBD1 (5 bases). The CDR3 runs to 17 residues. Germline CDR1 reads SNHLY; CDR2 reads FYNNEI. V lost 7 bases and J 4 bases, leaving 25 bases between the germline ends. This chain's CDR3 is CASTAGGRGRLGTEAFF. The CDR3 nucleotides read TGTGCCAGCACCGCCGGTGGGAGGGGCCGCCTCGGCACTGAAGCTTTCTTT.

The chain employs TRBV19 and TRBJ2-3; 10 bases fit TRBD2. Looked up from germline, CDR1 is LNHDA and CDR2 is SQIVND (reference sequence). With 4 bases clipped from V and 5 bases from J, the junction kept 9 bases outside the gene matches. This CDR3 contains 16 residues. CDR3 protein: CASSTPLAGGRDTQYF. In nucleotides, the CDR3 is TGTGCCAGTAGTACACCATTAGCGGGGGGCCGAGATACGCAGTATTTT.

The J gene is TRBJ1-4, the V gene TRBV30; D not certain. Trimming took off 0 bases at V and 4 bases at J, with 12 bases between the two ends. Germline values: CDR1 GTSNPN, CDR2 SVGIG (reference sequence). This CDR3 comprises 15 residues. This CDR3 is CAWSVLPSVNEKLFF. In DNA form, the CDR3 reads TGTGCCTGGAGTGTACTCCCTTCGGTTAATGAAAAACTGTTTTTT.

The chain has TRBV4-3 and TRBJ1-6; D gene ambiguous. Germline-derived CDR1 and CDR2 are LGHNA and YSLEER. The V and J ends lost 5 bases and 9 bases respectively, with 17 bases between them. The CDR3 covers 15 residues. The CDR3 DNA reads TGCGCCAGCAGCTCGCGTCCGTCATCCCTTTCACCCCTCCACTTT. Its translation is CASSSRPSSLSPLHF.

With respect to this clone: This CDR3 is also generated by other DNA sequences in the sample. The chain combines TRBV9 with TRBJ1-1; 8 nucleotides match TRBD1. Losses at the gene ends were 0 bases for V and 8 bases for J; bases not matched to a gene: 6. Germline V gene sequence: CDR1 SGDLS, CDR2 YYNGEE. The CDR3 is made up of 14 amino acids. CDR3 nucleotide sequence: TGTGCCAGCAGCGTAGTGCAGGGGGCGGGCGAAGCTTTCTTT. Translated: CASSVVQGAGEAFF.

The J gene is TRBJ1-1, the V gene TRBV30; D is possibly TRBD1 (6 bases). Germline CDR1 reads GTSNPN; CDR2 reads SVGIG (reference sequence). With 0 bases removed from V and 3 bases from J, the gap between germline ends came to 11 bases. The CDR3 runs to 14 residues. Written as DNA, the CDR3 is TGTGCCTGGAGTGTCCAACAGGGACACACTGAAGCTTTCTTT. This encodes CAWSVQQGHTEAFF.

This chain joins TRBV7-9 and TRBJ1-1; D perhaps matches TRBD1 (6 bases). CDR1 and CDR2 (germline): SEHNR, FQNEAQ (reference sequence). The CDR3 is 15 amino acids. Trimming pared 4 bases from V and 1 base from J, leaving 13 bases between. In nucleotides, the CDR3 is TGTGCCAGCAGCTCCGGAGACAGGCAGAACACTGAAGCTTTCTTT. Protein product: CASSSGDRQNTEAFF.

The chain couples TRBV19 to TRBJ1-1, with 8 nucleotides matching TRBD1. V was clipped by 3 bases and J by 7 bases; unmatched bases: 10. CDR3 length equals 15 residues. Germline CDR1 reads LNHDA; CDR2 reads SQIVND (reference sequence). CDR3 in DNA: TGTGCCAGTAGTATTCGCTCCGACAGGGGCGGTGAAGCTTTCTTT. Residues: CASSIRSDRGGEAFF.

This chain joins TRBV2 and TRBJ1-5; 9 bases agree with TRBD1. CDR3 length: 17 residues. V was clipped by 4 bases and J by 1 base; unmatched bases: 8. Germline assignment: CDR1 SNHLY and CDR2 FYNNEI. CDR3: CASSGSGQGLSNQPQHF. CDR3 in DNA: TGTGCCAGCAGTGGAAGTGGACAGGGGTTAAGCAATCAGCCCCAGCATTTT.

This clone was recorded once. The V gene is TRBV19, the J gene TRBJ1-4; D possibly corresponds to TRBD1 (5 bases). This CDR3 spans 14 amino acids. The V end lost 7 bases, the J end lost 0 bases, and 9 bases lay between the germline ends. Germline CDR1 is LNHDA and CDR2 is SQIVND (reference sequence). In DNA, the CDR3 is TGTGCCAGTACCCTGACAGCAACTAATGAAAAACTGTTTTTT. Residues: CASTLTATNEKLFF.

V is TRBV10-1 and J is TRBJ1-2, with a weak D call TRBD1 (5 bases). CDR1 WNHNN and CDR2 SYGVQD come from the germline V gene (reference sequence). The V gene lost 6 bases and the J gene lost 1 base, with 21 bases spanning the gap. The CDR3 is 17 residues long. Here the CDR3 reads CASRAGVDTVNNYGYTF. CDR3 nucleotides: TGCGCCAGCAGGGCCGGAGTGGACACCGTCAATAACTATGGCTACACCTTC.

The rearrangement joins TRBV18 to TRBJ1-1, with 10 positions matching TRBD1. CDR3 size: 17 residues. Germline values: CDR1 KGHSH, CDR2 LQKENI. J was trimmed by 4 bases and V by 2 bases; bases with no gene match: 10. The CDR3 DNA is TGTGCCAGCTCACCAGCCGGGACAGGGGTGATGGGCACTGAAGCTTTCTTT. This encodes CASSPAGTGVMGTEAFF.

This chain joins TRBV5-4 and TRBJ2-7; 9 bases are a match to TRBD1. The CDR3 is 14 amino acids. J was trimmed by 6 bases and V by 4 bases; bases with no gene match: 8. Germline CDR1 reads SGHNT; CDR2 reads YYREEE (reference sequence). DNA for the CDR3: TGTGCCAGCAGCCTGGGACAGGGCAGAACCGAGCAGTACTTC. It translates to CASSLGQGRTEQYF.